The T cell receptor beta chain described here comes from a study of T-cell memory formation after mild COVID-19. This clonotype was recorded a few times. In TCRdb, the 5' RACE reads were re-called with MiXCR into one record per CDR3 protein. The sample has about 470,000 distinct CDR3 sequences; about 20% are singletons. This CDR3 is built from 17 residues. V was clipped by 6 bases and J by 1 base; unmatched bases: 14. The chain uses TRBV12-3 or TRBV12-4 and TRBJ2-5; 7 nucleotides line up with TRBD1. Specimen: PBMCs or a T cell subset sorted from them (not recorded which). The receptor was derived from an adult woman who had mild COVID-19 (a few samples of this study predate the infection). Cell type and time point are not known. The CDR3 nucleotides are TGTGCCAGCAGACCCCTCCCGGGACAGCGAAGCCAAGAGACCCAGTACTTC. Translating gives CASRPLPGQRSQETQYF.